The 24 T cell receptor beta chains below all came from one sample that was sequenced in a study of T cell responses to AZD1222 COVID-19 vaccine. Clones were read by immunoSEQ multiplex PCR, and TCRdb kept only the in-frame ones, dropping some. The sample records 100,000 to 150,000 clones, 75% to 85% being singletons. The sequencing here drew on peripheral blood, taken 28 days after the second AZD1222 dose. Receptors were obtained from an adult who received the AZD1222 COVID-19 vaccine.

The V call is TRBV6-5, the J call TRBJ2-2; D call uncertain. V lost 2 bases and J lost 4, with 8 bases in between. From germline, CDR1 is MNHEY and CDR2 SVGAGI. This CDR3 is 14 amino acids long. The CDR3 DNA reads TGTGCCAGCAGTTACACAATAAGCACCGGGGAGCTGTTTTTT. Its translation is CASSYTISTGELFF.

The chain employs TRBV7-2 and TRBJ2-6, with 8 positions matching TRBD1. V dropped 8 bases and J dropped 2; count of bases not matched to a gene: 8. Looked up from germline, CDR1 is SGHTA and CDR2 is FQGNSA. The CDR3 consists of 16 residues. The CDR3 region is CASLPRGRTGANVLTF. As DNA, the CDR3 is TGTGCCAGCCTTCCCAGGGGGCGGACTGGGGCCAACGTCCTGACTTTC.

This sequence joins TRBV14 and TRBJ1-2; a weak D match, TRBD1 (6 bases). CDR1 and CDR2 (germline): SGHDN, FVKESK. This CDR3 has 14 residues. The V end was cut by 4 bases, the J end by 3 bases, with 12 bases between. CDR3 nucleotides: TGTGCCAGCAGCCGCCTACAGGGTGACTATGGCTACACCTTC. Its protein is CASSRLQGDYGYTF.

This chain links TRBV5-5 with TRBJ1-6, with TRBD1 as a possible D gene (6 bases). CDR3 size: 15 residues. V lost 0 bases and J 7 bases, leaving 11 bases between the germline ends. Germline V gives CDR1 SGHKS, CDR2 YYEKEE (reference sequence). The CDR3 spells CASSLEARGNSPLHF. The CDR3 DNA reads as TGTGCCAGCAGCTTGGAGGCCAGGGGAAATTCACCCCTCCACTTT.

The CDR3 nucleotides are TGTGCCAGCAGGATAAGGGAGGGCAGGAGCGGAAATAATTCACCCCTCCACTTT. Amino acids: CASRIREGRSGNNSPLHF. The chain has TRBV21-1 and TRBJ1-6. TRBV21-1 is a documented pseudogene. This CDR3 has 18 residues.

This chain links TRBV6-2 or TRBV6-3 with TRBJ2-7, with D perhaps matching TRBD1 (6 bases). In germline, CDR1 is MNHEY, CDR2 SVGEGT. The CDR3 is 15 residues long. V was trimmed by 2 bases and J by 0 bases, leaving 11 bases between them. CDR3 loop: CASSYDYRASYEQYF. CDR3 nucleotides: TGTGCCAGCAGTTACGACTACAGGGCCTCCTACGAGCAGTACTTC.

The chain combines TRBV9 with TRBJ1-3; D uncertain. V was clipped by 2 bases and J by 2 bases, with 14 bases between them. From germline, CDR1 is SGDLS and CDR2 YYNGEE. This CDR3 is built from 16 residues. CDR3 residues: CASSVTGLAAGNTIYF. CDR3 DNA sequence: TGTGCCAGCAGCGTCACCGGGCTGGCGGCTGGAAACACCATATATTTT.

The rearrangement uses TRBV11-3 and TRBJ2-3, with TRBD2 matching 14 bases. The CDR3 is 16 amino acids. Germline V gene sequence: CDR1 SGHNT, CDR2 YENEEA. Trimming at V came to 4 bases and at J to 6 bases, leaving 6 bases not matched to a gene. The CDR3 reads CASSSRLAGGQDTQYF. In DNA, the CDR3 is TGTGCCAGCAGCTCACGACTAGCGGGGGGGCAGGATACGCAGTATTTT.

This clone turned up a few times. CDR3 residues: CASSSQTGFEQYF. For the CDR3, the DNA is TGTGCCAGCAGCTCACAAACAGGGTTCGAGCAGTACTTC. V is TRBV7-2 and J is TRBJ2-7; D perhaps matches TRBD1 (6 bases). The V end was cut by 4 bases, the J end by 6 bases, with 13 bases between. The CDR3 runs to 13 residues. The germline V gene encodes CDR1 SGHTA and CDR2 FQGNSA.

V usage is TRBV10-3 and J usage is TRBJ2-1; D is unresolved. This CDR3 has 18 residues. Trimming took 0 bases from V and 1 from J, leaving 16 bases between them. In germline, CDR1 is ENHRY, CDR2 SYGVKD. The CDR3 DNA reads as TGTGCCATCAGTGAGTCGAATATAGCTACCGCTTCCTACAATGAGCAGTTCTTC. It specifies CAISESNIATASYNEQFF.

The chain combines TRBV27 with TRBJ2-2; the D gene could be TRBD1 or TRBD2 (6 bases each). Germline CDR1 reads MNHEY; CDR2 reads SMNVEV (reference sequence). With 0 bases removed from V and 7 bases from J, the gap between germline ends came to 15 bases. The CDR3 length is 16 residues. The CDR3 DNA reads TGTGCCAGCAGTTTATCGAGGAAGGGGGGCTACGGGGAGCTGTTTTTT. Amino acids: CASSLSRKGGYGELFF.

The chain combines TRBV12-3 or TRBV12-4 with TRBJ2-4; no clear D gene. The V end lost 8 bases, the J end lost 4 bases, and 6 bases lay between the germline ends. This CDR3 region has 11 residues. The CDR3 sequence: CASGVKNIQYF. In nucleotides, the CDR3 is TGTGCCAGCGGGGTTAAAAACATTCAGTACTTC.

This chain connects TRBV5-1 to TRBJ1-1, with 8 bases that match TRBD1. The CDR3 runs to 15 residues. Germline CDR1 reads SGHRS; CDR2 reads YFSETQ. V lost 1 base, J lost 1 base, and 3 bases stayed unmatched. CDR3 nucleotides: TGCGCCAGCAGCTTGTCTACAGGGGGGAACACTGAAGCTTTCTTT. Encoded protein: CASSLSTGGNTEAFF.

Worth noting for this clone: The sample carries other DNA sequences with the same CDR3. The rearrangement joins TRBV18 to TRBJ1-4, with D hard to call. Germline CDR1 is KGHSH and CDR2 is LQKENI. The length of the CDR3 is 13 residues. V was clipped by 3 bases and J by 5 bases, with 7 bases between them. The CDR3 sequence is CASSPLSNEKLFF. In DNA, the CDR3 is TGTGCCAGCTCACCCCTTTCAAATGAAAAACTGTTTTTT.

This chain's CDR3 is CASSPGGGNYNEQFF. In DNA, the CDR3 is TGTGCCAGCAGCCCGGGCGGGGGAAATTACAATGAGCAGTTCTTC. The V call is TRBV3-1 (or the pseudogene TRBV3-2), the J call TRBJ2-1; 7 bases map to TRBD2. V lost 4 bases to trimming and J lost 4 bases; unmatched junction nucleotides: 7. CDR1 is LGHDT, CDR2 YNNKEL, per germline (reference sequence). The CDR3 has 15 amino acids.

The rearrangement joins TRBV12-3 or TRBV12-4 to TRBJ1-2; D uncertain. Trimming pared 2 bases from V and 2 bases from J, leaving 6 bases between. There are 13 residues in the CDR3. The CDR3 coding sequence is TGTGCCAGCAGTTTACTGGACAACTATGGCTACACCTTC. Protein sequence: CASSLLDNYGYTF.

About this clone: This CDR3 is also generated by other DNA sequences in the sample. This chain connects TRBV7-2 to TRBJ2-1, with D perhaps TRBD1 or TRBD2 (5 bases each). Between the trimmed V and J ends, which lost 5 bases and 2 bases, there was a span of 13 bases. The CDR3 totals 15 residues. The germline CDR1 and CDR2 sequences are SGHTA and FQGNSA. The DNA of the CDR3 is TGTGCCAGCAGCCTCGACAGAGGGGCCTACAATGAGCAGTTCTTC. Encoded protein: CASSLDRGAYNEQFF. Variable domain in full (rest from reference TRBV7-2 and TRBJ2-1): GAGVSQSPSNKVTEKGKDVELRCDPISGHTALYWYRQSLGQGLEFLIYFQGNSAPDKSGLPSDRFSAERTGGSVSTLTIQRTQQEDSAVYLCASSLDRGAYNEQFFGPGTRLTVL.

The table lists this clone with a count of one. The chain couples TRBV12-5 to TRBJ2-5; D not resolved. CDR3 length: 15 amino acids. Germline CDR1 is LGHNT and CDR2 is FRNRAP. V lost 6 bases and J 5 bases, leaving 19 bases between the germline ends. In DNA form, the CDR3 reads TGTGCTAGTGGGGCCGGGCCAACGCCTGGGGAGACCCAGTACTTC. Amino acid sequence: CASGAGPTPGETQYF.

The rearrangement links TRBV30 to TRBJ1-2, with D maybe TRBD1 (5 bases). V dropped 3 bases and J dropped 5 bases, with 13 bases sitting between them. The CDR3 loop spans 13 amino acids. Germline V gene data show CDR1 as GTSNPN and CDR2 as SVGIG (reference sequence). The CDR3 spells CAWSTGSDYGYTF. The CDR3 nucleotides are TGTGCCTGGAGCACAGGATCAGATTATGGCTACACCTTC.

In its sample, this clone was seen once. CDR3: CAISESRRGYTF. The CDR3 nucleotides are TGTGCCATCAGTGAGTCTAGGCGTGGCTACACCTTC. The rearrangement joins TRBV10-3 to TRBJ1-2; no definite D call. Germline V CDR1 and CDR2: ENHRY, SYGVKD. CDR3 size: 12 residues. V lost 0 bases and J lost 7, with 6 bases in between.

The V and J genes are TRBV6-5 and TRBJ1-6, with a weak D call TRBD1 (5 bases). The CDR3 spans 14 residues. Trimming stripped 7 bases from V and 10 bases from J, with 17 bases between. In germline, CDR1 is MNHEY, CDR2 SVGAGI. The CDR3 loop reads CASTPGVSGSPLHF. The CDR3 coding sequence is TGTGCCAGCACCCCGGGGGTATCGGGCTCACCCCTCCACTTT.

This chain joins TRBV6-5 and TRBJ1-3; D gene uncertain. This CDR3 is 14 amino acids long. Germline V lookup: CDR1 MNHEY, CDR2 SVGAGI. With 2 bases removed from V and 4 bases from J, the gap between germline ends came to 9 bases. CDR3 nucleotide sequence: TGTGCCAGCAGTTACAAGCCCGCCGGAAACACCATATATTTT. It codes for CASSYKPAGNTIYF.

The genes are TRBV5-1 and TRBJ2-7; a possible D gene is TRBD2 (7 bases). Germline-derived CDR1 and CDR2 are SGHRS and YFSETQ. V lost 5 bases and J 4 bases, leaving 13 bases between the germline ends. This CDR3 is built from 13 residues. The CDR3 bases are TGCGCCAGCAGTTTACAGGGAGGGTACGAGCAGTACTTC. As protein: CASSLQGGYEQYF. The whole variable domain, remainder taken from reference TRBV5-1 and TRBJ2-7, is KAGVTQTPRYLIKTRGQQVTLSCSPISGHRSVSWYQQTPGQGLQFLFEYFSETQRNKGNFPGRFSGRQFSNSRSEMNVSTLELGDSALYLCASSLQGGYEQYFGPGTRLTVT.

V usage is TRBV10-3 and J usage is TRBJ2-7, with unresolved D. The CDR3 consists of 15 residues. In germline, CDR1 is ENHRY, CDR2 SYGVKD. Deletions cut 3 bases from V and 1 base from J, with 13 bases between. CDR3 amino acids: CAISDNPSGSYEQYF. The CDR3 nucleotides read TGTGCCATCAGTGATAATCCATCAGGATCCTACGAGCAGTACTTC.